The T cell receptor beta chain described here comes from a study of blood T cell repertoires in COVID-19. This clone was detected only a few times. The assay was immunoSEQ multiplex PCR, and TCRdb's table has in-frame clones only and misses some. The table lists about 140,000 clones, roughly 81% of them singletons. Per germline, CDR1 LGHNA and CDR2 YSLEER. The CDR3 totals 16 residues. V shed 0 bases, J shed 6 bases, and the junction held 7 bases outside the gene matches. The chain employs TRBV4-3 and TRBJ1-5, with TRBD1 matching 8 bases. This sequence originates from a woman between 45 and 60 years old with active or convalescent COVID-19. The specimen was peripheral blood. The CDR3 loop reads CASSQDGGQEGQPQHF. The CDR3 DNA reads TGCGCCAGCAGCCAAGATGGGGGACAGGAAGGTCAGCCCCAGCATTTT.